A selection of T cell receptor beta chains follows, all from one sample in a study of chemoradiotherapy in HPV16-positive cancers. TCRdb's table, derived via immunoSEQ multiplex PCR, lists solely in-frame clones and lacks some. The repertoire holds approximately 35,000 clones, with over 80% as singletons. The material sequenced was blood, taken from a patient who underwent chemoradiotherapy. The receptors derive from a human donor with HPV-associated anogenital cancer. Each CDR3 is given with its conserved first and last residue. The D gene is left open where the match is weak. The size of a clone is reported for some rows only, either as once, few or many, or as a class for expanded clones.

J	V	size	D	DNA	CDR3
TRBJ2-7	TRBV5-6	.	.	TGTGCCAGCAGGTCTGGGACTTACTTTTTGGCAGAGCAGTACTTC	CASRSGTYFLAEQYF
TRBJ1-6	TRBV18	.	.	TGTGCCAGCTCTCAATCAGCCGGGACCCCCACACCCCTCCACTTT	CASSQSAGTPTPLHF
TRBJ2-1	TRBV7-7	.	TRBD2	TGTGCCAGCAGCTTAGGCGGGGGGGCGAATGAGCAGTTCTTC	CASSLGGGANEQFF
TRBJ1-1	TRBV2	.	.	TGTGCCAGCACCGGCTCGGGGACTGAAGCTTTCTTT	CASTGSGTEAFF
TRBJ2-7	TRBV4-1	.	.	TGCGCCAGCAGCCAAGAGCTCCTAGCCCACGAGCAGTACTTC	CASSQELLAHEQYF
TRBJ2-6	TRBV7-9	few	TRBD2	TGTGCCAGCACCCCGCGGGGGGCCGGGGCCAACGTCCTGACTTTC	CASTPRGAGANVLTF
TRBJ1-1	TRBV7-6	.	.	TGTGCCAGCAGCTTGGAGGGGAACACTGAAGCTTTCTTT	CASSLEGNTEAFF
TRBJ2-3	TRBV7-3	.	.	TGTGCCAGCAGCTCGGGACTTCACCCTAGCACAGATACGCAGTATTTT	CASSSGLHPSTDTQYF
TRBJ1-2	TRBV5-1	.	.	TGCGCCAGCAGCTTGGGCACAGGGAGCTTCTATGGCTACACCTTC	CASSLGTGSFYGYTF
TRBJ1-4	TRBV18	.	.	TGTGCCAGCTCACTCGCCCGGGATACTAATGAAAAACTGTTTTTT	CASSLARDTNEKLFF
TRBJ1-1	TRBV7-3	.	.	TGTGCCAGCACGGTGGCTTTCTTT	CASTVAFF
TRBJ2-7	TRBV11-2	.	TRBD1	TGTGCCAGCAGCCACGGACAGGGCCGGACGGAGCAGTACTTC	CASSHGQGRTEQYF
TRBJ1-1	TRBV11-3	.	.	TGTGCCAGCAGCCTTATGAACACTGAAGCTTTCTTT	CASSLMNTEAFF
TRBJ2-3	TRBV7-3	.	.	TGTGCCAGCAGCTTTAGAGGCGGAATAAGCACAGATACGCAGTATTTT	CASSFRGGISTDTQYF
TRBJ2-3	TRBV5-1	.	TRBD1	TGCGCCAGCAGCCCGGGGACAGGGGCCCCGGATACGCAGTATTTT	CASSPGTGAPDTQYF
TRBJ2-2	TRBV5-1	.	TRBD1	TGCGCCAGCAGCTCGGGACAGACAGCGAACACCGGGGAGCTGTTTTTT	CASSSGQTANTGELFF
TRBJ1-6	TRBV2	.	TRBD1	TGTGCCAGCAACGTTGACAGGGGCTCACCCCTCCACTTT	CASNVDRGSPLHF
TRBJ2-3	TRBV4-2	.	TRBD2	TGTGCCAGCACAAATAGCGGGGGGGCCTATGATACGCAGTATTTT	CASTNSGGAYDTQYF
TRBJ2-2	TRBV7-9	medium-sized	TRBD2	TGTGCCAGCAGCTCCCTAGCGGGGGGTAGGACCGGGGAGCTGTTTTTT	CASSSLAGGRTGELFF
TRBJ1-2	TRBV7-8	.	TRBD1	TGTGCCAGCAGCTTAGTGCGGACAGGGAACTATGGCTACACCTTC	CASSLVRTGNYGYTF
TRBJ2-2	TRBV19	.	TRBD1	TGTGCCAGTAGTATACGGCAGGGGGCGGTCGGGGAGCTGTTTTTT	CASSIRQGAVGELFF
TRBJ2-1	TRBV9	.	TRBD2	TGTGCCAGCAGCGGAACCGGGACTAGCGGGGATTACAATGAGCAGTTCTTC	CASSGTGTSGDYNEQFF
TRBJ2-2	TRBV6-1	.	.	TGTGCCAGCAGTTCACAGTTTGTCGGGGAGCTGTTTTTT	CASSSQFVGELFF
TRBJ1-2	TRBV27	once	.	TGTGCCAGCAGTATACGCCCGCTCGGGTTCGGCTACACCTTC	CASSIRPLGFGYTF
TRBJ2-1	TRBV5-1	.	.	TGCGCCAGCAGCCCCCGGGGAGGGGGCGGTGAGCAGTTCTTC	CASSPRGGGGEQFF
TRBJ1-5	TRBV9	.	.	TGTGCCAGCAGCACAGGAGAATGGGGGCCCCAGCATTTT	CASSTGEWGPQHF
TRBJ1-2	TRBV27	.	.	TGTGCCACCAGTCGGGGGCTGTGGGATGGCTACACCTTC	CATSRGLWDGYTF
TRBJ1-6	TRBV27	.	TRBD1	TGTGCCAGCAGTTTAGGGACAGGGGGGTCTGGGGCTTCACCCCTCCACTTT	CASSLGTGGSGASPLHF
TRBJ2-1	TRBV2	.	TRBD1	TGTGCCAGCAGTGGACAGGGAAACTCCTACAATGAGCAGTTCTTC	CASSGQGNSYNEQFF
TRBJ1-5	TRBV2	.	.	TGTGCCAGCAGCAGTAGTAGCAATCAGCCCCAGCATTTT	CASSSSSNQPQHF
TRBJ1-2	TRBV6-5	.	.	TGTGCCAGCAGTTACTCACGGAACTATGGCTACACCTTC	CASSYSRNYGYTF
TRBJ2-1	TRBV30	once	TRBD2	TGTGCCTGGAACGGACTAGACTCGGTGGATGAGCAGTTCTTC	CAWNGLDSVDEQFF
TRBJ1-3	TRBV5-1	.	.	TGCGCCAGCAGTGCTCGGGACGGCACCACTGGAAACACCATATATTTT	CASSARDGTTGNTIYF
TRBJ1-6	TRBV13	.	TRBD1	TGTGCCAGCAGCTCCCGGACAGGGTTGACTATTTCACCCCTCCACTTT	CASSSRTGLTISPLHF
TRBJ2-1	TRBV7-6	.	.	TGTGCCAGCAGCCCTATGGGGGGAAAGGGGTTCTACAATGAGCAGTTCTTC	CASSPMGGKGFYNEQFF
TRBJ1-2	TRBV4-1	.	.	TGCGCCAGCAGCCAAGTTCTGGGAGGGAACTATGGCTACACCTTC	CASSQVLGGNYGYTF
TRBJ1-5	TRBV18	.	.	TGTGCCAGCTCACCACCGAGGGAGACCAATCAGCCCCAGCATTTT	CASSPPRETNQPQHF
TRBJ2-7	TRBV13	once	.	TGTGCCAGCCGGAGGGGGGTTAGCTCCTACGAGCAGTACTTC	CASRRGVSSYEQYF
TRBJ2-1	TRBV7-2	.	TRBD2	TGTGCCAGCAGCTTCGGCGGGGGTACCTACAATGAGCAGTTCTTC	CASSFGGGTYNEQFF
TRBJ2-7	TRBV4-1	few	.	TGCGCCAGCAGCCAAGGAGCCGGGCAGGCCTACGAGCAGTACTTC	CASSQGAGQAYEQYF
TRBJ2-3	TRBV9	.	.	TGTGCCAGCAGTGGAGGAGACCTCACAGATACGCAGTATTTT	CASSGGDLTDTQYF
TRBJ2-7	TRBV6-1	.	.	TGTGCCAGCAAGGCTAGCGAGCCCTACGAGCAGTACTTC	CASKASEPYEQYF
TRBJ2-1	TRBV7-2	.	.	TGTGCCAGCAGCCAACTTGGGACCAGAACCTACAATGAGCAGTTCTTC	CASSQLGTRTYNEQFF